This is a list of T cell receptor beta chains from one sample in a study of brain T cells in children with intractable seizures. Sequencing was performed with immunoSEQ multiplex PCR; in TCRdb, only in-frame clones are kept and a portion is missing. The sample contains 340,000 or so clones, about 93% of which appear only once. Material: peripheral blood, obtained 4 to 5 months after surgery. The receptors originated from a boy in the first two years of life with tuberous sclerosis and intractable seizures. The CDR3 runs from the conserved cysteine through the conserved F or W. D genes are given only for firm matches. Size tells how often a clone was seen (once, few, many) or the class of an expanded clone, and some rows leave it out.

d_gene	v_gene	abundance	j_gene	CDR3aa	CDR3nt
TRBD1	TRBV4-2	.	TRBJ1-5	CASSPDRGRNQPQHF	TGTGCCAGCAGCCCAGACAGGGGACGAAATCAGCCCCAGCATTTT
.	TRBV4-1	.	TRBJ2-3	CASSQDEGPGDTDTQYF	TGCGCCAGCAGCCAAGATGAGGGGCCTGGAGACACAGATACGCAGTATTTT
.	TRBV7-7	few	TRBJ2-7	CASSLASAGELNYEQYF	TGTGCTAGCAGCTTAGCGAGTGCAGGGGAGTTGAACTACGAGCAGTACTTC
.	TRBV5-6	.	TRBJ1-1	CASSFTVRGNTEAFF	TGTGCCAGCAGCTTTACCGTCAGGGGAAACACTGAAGCTTTCTTT
.	TRBV18	.	TRBJ1-1	CASSPQGRTPNTEAFF	TGTGCCAGCTCACCGCAGGGGCGGACACCTAACACTGAAGCTTTCTTT
TRBD1	TRBV7-3	once	TRBJ1-2	CASSNSMGQDDGYTF	TGTGCCAGCAGCAATTCCATGGGACAGGACGATGGCTACACCTTC
TRBD2	TRBV4-2	.	TRBJ2-3	CASSQSGLAGGEDTQYF	TGTGCCAGCAGCCAATCGGGACTAGCGGGAGGGGAAGATACGCAGTATTTT
.	TRBV11-3	.	TRBJ2-3	CASSPLGGPSTDTQYF	TGTGCCAGCAGCCCCTTGGGGGGCCCTAGCACAGATACGCAGTATTTT
.	TRBV19	.	TRBJ1-1	CASGFLNTEAFF	TGTGCCAGTGGCTTTTTGAACACTGAAGCTTTCTTT
.	TRBV11-2	.	TRBJ2-1	CASSLVTGRDNEQFF	TGTGCCAGCAGCTTAGTTACAGGACGGGACAATGAGCAGTTCTTC
.	TRBV3-1/TRBV3-2	.	TRBJ2-3	CASSQVTEASSTDTQYF	TGTGCCAGCAGCCAAGTAACCGAGGCGTCTAGCACAGATACGCAGTATTTT
.	TRBV7-2	many	TRBJ1-3	CASSPDSASGNTIYF	TGTGCCAGCAGCCCGGACAGCGCTTCTGGAAACACCATATATTTT
TRBD1	TRBV30	.	TRBJ2-2	CAWSPPMWDRGRYTGELFF	TGTGCCTGGAGTCCACCTATGTGGGACAGGGGGCGGTACACCGGGGAGCTGTTTTTT
.	TRBV11-2	.	TRBJ1-5	CASSLVPGQPQHF	TGTGCCAGCAGCTTAGTACCGGGCCAGCCCCAGCATTTT